One and the same sample provided the 26 T cell receptor beta chains below, sequenced in a study of blood T cell repertoires in COVID-19. Profiling relied on immunoSEQ multiplex PCR, and the TCRdb table lists in-frame clones only, not all of them. The repertoire has around 120,000 clones, 75% to 90% of them found once; the top ten carry almost 30%. Sample: peripheral blood. These receptor sequences come from a woman aged 70-85 years with acute or convalescent COVID-19.

The chain is built from TRBV6-5 and TRBJ1-2; the D is unclear. The CDR3 sequence is 14 residues long. Germline-derived CDR1 and CDR2 are MNHEY and SVGAGI. V lost 0 bases to trimming and J lost 4 bases, with 9 bases between them. In DNA, the CDR3 is TGTGCCAGCAGTTACTCCGACATCGGCTATGGCTACACCTTC. The encoded protein is CASSYSDIGYGYTF.

This clone was observed a few times. The chain is built from TRBV2 and TRBJ2-7; possible D gene TRBD1, 6 bases. Germline lookup yields CDR1 SNHLY and CDR2 FYNNEI. The CDR3 spans 14 residues. V lost 6 bases, J lost 1 base, and 13 bases lay in between. The CDR3 sequence: CASRVDRYSYEQYF. The CDR3 DNA reads as TGTGCCAGCAGAGTCGACAGGTATTCCTACGAGCAGTACTTC. The whole variable domain, remainder taken from reference TRBV2 and TRBJ2-7, is EPEVTQTPSHQVTQMGQEVILRCVPISNHLYFYWYRQILGQKVEFLVSFYNNEISEKSEIFDDQFSVERPDGSNFTLKIRSTKLEDSAMYFCASRVDRYSYEQYFGPGTRLTVT.

The chain recombines TRBV30 with TRBJ2-5; 8 bases map to TRBD1. CDR3 length equals 17 residues. Looked up from germline, CDR1 is GTSNPN and CDR2 is SVGIG (reference sequence). Unmatched junction bases numbered 11, after V lost 0 bases and J lost 2 bases. CDR3 sequence (DNA): TGTGCCTGGAGTGTACGCACAGGGGGTTGGTGGCAAGAGACCCAGTACTTC. Protein: CAWSVRTGGWWQETQYF.

In nucleotides, the CDR3 is TGCGCCAGCAGCTTGTTCGCTACAGGGGGTAATAATTCACCCCTCCACTTT. Translation: CASSLFATGGNNSPLHF. The chain employs TRBV5-1 and TRBJ1-6; the match to TRBD1 covers 8 bases. After removal of 1 base from V and 5 bases from J, the junction contained 8 bases not matched to a gene. CDR3 length: 17 residues. CDR1 is SGHRS and CDR2 is YFSETQ in the germline V gene.

The rearrangement joins TRBV5-4 to TRBJ1-2, with TRBD1 matching over 7 bases. Trimming at V came to 5 bases and at J to 6 bases, leaving 22 bases not matched to a gene. The germline gives CDR1 SGHNT, CDR2 YYREEE (reference sequence). The CDR3 runs 18 residues. The DNA of the CDR3 is TGTGCCAGCAGTTTTGCGTTACTCCGCACAGGGGCTGAGGATGGCTACACCTTC. Its protein is CASSFALLRTGAEDGYTF.

This chain connects TRBV5-1 to TRBJ2-2; 7 nucleotides align to TRBD1. The CDR3 is made up of 12 amino acids. Unmatched junction bases numbered 2, after V lost 2 bases and J lost 10 bases. Germline V gene lookup returns CDR1 SGHRS and CDR2 YFSETQ. CDR3 DNA sequence: TGCGCCAGCAGCTTCGACAGGGAGGAGCTGTTTTTT. Amino acid sequence: CASSFDREELFF.

The chain has TRBV7-9 and TRBJ1-2; a weak D match, TRBD1 (6 bases). The CDR3 sequence is 16 residues long. Germline-derived CDR1 and CDR2 are SEHNR and FQNEAQ (reference sequence). Trimming pared 1 base from V and 4 bases from J, leaving 16 bases between. The CDR3 DNA reads TGTGCCAGCAGCTTAGTCGCAGGGGCAACCGGCTATGGCTACACCTTC. This sequence encodes CASSLVAGATGYGYTF.

The rearrangement uses TRBV3-1 (or the pseudogene TRBV3-2) and TRBJ1-2, with 7 nucleotides matching TRBD1. CDR1 and CDR2 from the germline V gene are LGHDT and YNNKEL (reference sequence). V lost 2 bases and J lost 7; bases outside the gene matches: 10. This CDR3 has 15 residues. The CDR3 region has the DNA TGTGCCAGCAGCCAACTGGACAGGAAGGAAGGTGGCTACACCTTC. Amino acid sequence: CASSQLDRKEGGYTF.

This rearrangement joins TRBV28 to TRBJ2-7; D is unresolved. There are 13 residues in the CDR3. CDR1 and CDR2 (germline): MDHEN, SYDVKM. The V end was cut by 7 bases, the J end by 0 bases, with 10 bases between. The CDR3 DNA reads TGTGCCAGCACTCTTCCGAGCTCCTACGAGCAGTACTTC. Protein: CASTLPSSYEQYF.

The chain recombines TRBV7-2 with TRBJ1-6; D might be TRBD1 (6 bases). This CDR3 is built from 18 residues. Germline V gene lookup returns CDR1 SGHTA and CDR2 FQGNSA. The V and J ends lost 3 bases and 2 bases respectively, with 17 bases between them. The CDR3 DNA reads TGTGCCAGCAGCTTCCCGGACAGAACTTACCCCTATAATTCACCCCTCCACTTT. It encodes CASSFPDRTYPYNSPLHF.

This sequence joins TRBV27 and TRBJ1-2; TRBD1 agrees at 7 bases. V lost 0 bases and J lost 2; bases outside the gene matches: 0. Germline values: CDR1 MNHEY, CDR2 SMNVEV (reference sequence). CDR3 length equals 14 residues. CDR3 loop: CASSLSGQNYGYTF. In DNA, the CDR3 is TGTGCCAGCAGTTTATCGGGACAGAACTATGGCTACACCTTC.

The chain couples TRBV6-5 to TRBJ2-7, with D tentatively TRBD1 (7 bases). CDR1 and CDR2 from the germline V gene are MNHEY and SVGAGI. V lost 4 bases, J lost 3 bases, and 13 bases lay in between. The CDR3 covers 14 residues. The CDR3 sequence: CASSSQGGLYEQYF. The CDR3 DNA reads as TGTGCCAGCAGTTCCCAGGGGGGCCTCTACGAGCAGTACTTC.

This rearrangement joins TRBV7-9 to TRBJ1-2; 8 bases agree with TRBD1. Germline loops: CDR1 SEHNR, CDR2 FQNEAQ (reference sequence). V was clipped by 5 bases and J by 2 bases; unmatched bases: 4. This CDR3 spans 14 amino acids. The DNA for the CDR3 is TGTGCCAGCAGCGGCGGGACAGGAAACTATGGCTACACCTTC. Translated, it gives CASSGGTGNYGYTF.

This chain connects TRBV3-1 (or the pseudogene TRBV3-2) to TRBJ1-5; 9 bases match TRBD1. Losses at the gene ends were 4 bases for V and 3 bases for J; bases not matched to a gene: 7. Germline V gene data show CDR1 as LGHDT and CDR2 as YNNKEL (reference sequence). The CDR3 is made up of 16 amino acids. CDR3: CASSPGTGITNQPQHF. The CDR3, as DNA: TGTGCCAGCAGCCCCGGGACAGGGATCACCAATCAGCCCCAGCATTTT.

This sequence joins TRBV28 and TRBJ1-5; TRBD1 matches 7 bases. The trim removed 6 bases at V and 7 bases at J, leaving 9 bases unmatched. Germline-derived CDR1 and CDR2 are MDHEN and SYDVKM. CDR3 size: 14 residues. DNA of the CDR3: TGTGCCAGCAGCTATGACAGGGCAGGACAGCCCCAGCATTTT. Translating gives CASSYDRAGQPQHF. The full variable domain, rest sourced from reference TRBV28 and TRBJ1-5, is DVKVTQSSRYLVKRTGEKVFLECVQDMDHENMFWYRQDPGLGLRLIYFSYDVKMKEKGDIPEGYSVSREKKERFSLILESASTNQTSMYLCASSYDRAGQPQHFGDGTRLSIL.

V is TRBV6-6 and J is TRBJ2-2; unclear D gene. The germline gives CDR1 MNHNY, CDR2 SVGAGI (reference sequence). The CDR3 has 12 residues. V lost 3 bases and J lost 4, with 3 bases in between. In DNA, the CDR3 is TGTGCCAGCAGTTATATCACCGGGGAGCTGTTTTTT. This gives the protein CASSYITGELFF.

The chain couples TRBV3-1 (or the pseudogene TRBV3-2) to TRBJ2-6; 7 nucleotides agree with TRBD1. Germline loops: CDR1 LGHDT, CDR2 YNNKEL (reference sequence). The CDR3 extends over 13 amino acids. V lost 6 bases and J lost 10; bases outside the gene matches: 6. The CDR3 region is CASRLWDRNVLTF. The CDR3, as DNA: TGTGCCAGCAGACTCTGGGACAGAAACGTCCTGACTTTC.

The rearrangement links TRBV4-1 to TRBJ1-2; maybe TRBD1 (6 bases). Trimming pared 0 bases from V and 5 bases from J, leaving 10 bases between. Germline CDR1 MGHRA, CDR2 YSYEKL. There are 14 residues in the CDR3. CDR3 bases: TGCGCCAGCAGCCAAGAGGACAGACCTTATGGCTACACCTTC. Protein: CASSQEDRPYGYTF.

As DNA, the CDR3 is TGTGCCAGCAGTAACACAGGGGGCCGCGGTGAAAAACTGTTTTTT. Encoded protein: CASSNTGGRGEKLFF. The chain carries TRBV6-6 and TRBJ1-4, with 9 bases aligning to TRBD1. Germline V gene sequence: CDR1 MNHNY, CDR2 SVGAGI (reference sequence). This CDR3 has 15 residues. The V segment lost 5 bases and the J segment 7 bases; nucleotides outside the gene matches: 8.

Concerning this clone: One end of the junction does not line up with germline, which may come from a read error. The gene calls are TRBV7-9 and TRBJ1-2; D ambiguous. In germline, CDR1 is SEHNR, CDR2 FQNEAQ (reference sequence). There are 13 residues in the CDR3. The CDR3 loop reads CASSPRRIRGSSF. Here the CDR3 DNA reads TGTGCCAGCAGCCCTAGGAGGATACGCGGGTCCAGCTTC.

The chain is built from TRBV6-1 and TRBJ2-7; possible D gene TRBD2, 5 bases. CDR1 and CDR2 from the germline V gene are MNHNS and SASEGT. The CDR3 is 16 residues long. V lost 4 bases and J lost 1, with 17 bases in between. This CDR3 is CASSGYQARVSYEQYF. DNA of the CDR3: TGTGCCAGCAGTGGATATCAAGCGCGGGTATCCTACGAGCAGTACTTC.

The rearrangement joins TRBV28 to TRBJ1-5; D not certain. CDR1 and CDR2 from the germline V gene are MDHEN and SYDVKM. The CDR3 consists of 13 residues. V was clipped by 5 bases and J by 0 bases, with 5 bases between them. CDR3 sequence (DNA): TGTGCCAGCAGTCCGTATAGCAATCAGCCCCAGCATTTT. It specifies CASSPYSNQPQHF.

This clone appeared a single time. The V and J genes are TRBV28 and TRBJ1-2, with a possible D match to TRBD1 (6 bases). Trimming left V 5 bases short and J 8 bases short, with 21 bases between. CDR3 size: 15 residues. Germline CDR1 and CDR2: MDHEN and SYDVKM. CDR3 nucleotides: TGTGCCAGCAGTACATCACAGGGTAGGGTGACGGGCTACACCTTC. This encodes CASSTSQGRVTGYTF.

The chain employs TRBV6-5 and TRBJ1-1; D is uncertain. This CDR3 contains 14 residues. V was trimmed by 5 bases and J by 1 base, leaving 11 bases between them. Germline assignment: CDR1 MNHEY and CDR2 SVGAGI. The CDR3 DNA reads as TGTGCCAGCAGTACGTTAGGAGCGAACACTGAAGCTTTCTTT. It codes for CASSTLGANTEAFF.

This chain links TRBV14 with TRBJ2-1; weak D call: TRBD1 (5 bases). Germline CDR1 is SGHDN and CDR2 is FVKESK. CDR3 size: 16 residues. The V gene lost 6 bases and the J gene lost 9 bases, with 24 bases spanning the gap. As DNA, the CDR3 is TGTGCCAGCAGGCCCCGGGCAGGGTTGGCTACAAGTGAGCAGTTCTTC. It is translated as CASRPRAGLATSEQFF.

The V and J genes are TRBV30 and TRBJ1-1; D is ambiguous. From germline, CDR1 is GTSNPN and CDR2 SVGIG (reference sequence). V was trimmed by 1 base and J by 11 bases, leaving 17 bases between them. This CDR3 has 13 amino acids. The CDR3 DNA follows: TGTGCCTGGAGTGGGCTGGCCCTCCGATCGGCTTTCTTT. It encodes CAWSGLALRSAFF.